Below, 5 T cell receptor beta chains from the same sample are listed, as sequenced in a study of PD-L1 blockade in urothelial cancer. Profiling relied on immunoSEQ multiplex PCR, and the TCRdb table lists in-frame clones only, not all of them. The sample includes tens of thousands of clones, over 70% seen only once; the top ten take about 4.5%. The source was PBMCs, collected around atezolizumab (anti-PD-L1) treatment. Source of these receptors: a man in his 70s with urothelial cancer.

The chain links TRBV2 to TRBJ2-1, with TRBD2 identical over 12 bases. Germline values: CDR1 SNHLY, CDR2 FYNNEI. With V trimmed by 2 bases and J by 5 bases, 4 bases remained unmatched. This CDR3 has 16 amino acids. CDR3: CASSEMRTSGNNEQFF. The CDR3 coding sequence is TGTGCCAGCAGTGAAATGAGGACTAGCGGGAACAATGAGCAGTTCTTC. Combining the CDR3 with reference TRBV2 and TRBJ2-1 gives the whole variable domain EPEVTQTPSHQVTQMGQEVILRCVPISNHLYFYWYRQILGQKVEFLVSFYNNEISEKSEIFDDQFSVERPDGSNFTLKIRSTKLEDSAMYFCASSEMRTSGNNEQFFGPGTRLTVL.

There are a few counts of this clone. The chain couples TRBV5-6 to TRBJ2-7, with 10 positions matching TRBD1. V lost 4 bases and J lost 9; bases outside the gene matches: 13. Looked up from germline, CDR1 is SGHDT and CDR2 is YYEEEE. The CDR3 contains 15 residues. The CDR3 nucleotides read TGTGCCAGCAGCCAGGGGGACAGGGGATTTGCTAGGCAGTACTTC. Its protein product is CASSQGDRGFARQYF. Filled out from reference TRBV5-6 and TRBJ2-7, the complete variable domain reads DAGVTQSPTHLIKTRGQQVTLRCSPKSGHDTVSWYQQALGQGPQFIFQYYEEEERQRGNFPDRFSGHQFPNYSSELNVNALLLGDSALYLCASSQGDRGFARQYFGPGTRLTVT.

This clone turned up a few times. The J gene is TRBJ2-1, the V gene TRBV28, with 7 bases identical to TRBD2. CDR1 is MDHEN and CDR2 is SYDVKM in the germline V gene. The CDR3 contains 14 residues. The V and J ends lost 9 bases and 0 bases, in that order; junction bases with no gene match: 5. The CDR3 loop reads CASTIAGSYNEQFF. For the CDR3, the DNA is TGTGCCAGTACAATAGCGGGCTCCTACAATGAGCAGTTCTTC.

The chain links TRBV15 to TRBJ2-2, with a possible D match to TRBD2 (5 bases). This CDR3 has 15 residues. V lost 0 bases, J lost 9 bases, and 14 bases lay in between. Germline V gene sequence: CDR1 LNHNV, CDR2 YYDKDF (reference sequence). The DNA of the CDR3 is TGTGCCACCAGCAGAGATCAAGGGCTAGCCCGGGAGCTGTTTTTT. Translation gives CATSRDQGLARELFF.

This chain joins TRBV18 and TRBJ1-4; no definite D call. Germline-derived CDR1 and CDR2 are KGHSH and LQKENI. The CDR3 is made up of 15 amino acids. V was pared by 6 bases and J by 3 bases, with 14 bases between. Here the CDR3 reads CASSLRRAANEKLFF. The CDR3 DNA follows: TGTGCCAGCTCTCTACGGAGGGCGGCTAATGAAAAACTGTTTTTT.